A selection of T cell receptor beta chains follows, all from one sample in a study of shared T cell receptors in the human thymus. Measured with immunoSEQ multiplex PCR; TCRdb has only the in-frame clones, and not every one. The table has about 660,000 clones, over 75% seen once; the top ten hold 0.009% to 0.0095%. The data were also submitted as part of a second study, on human thymus T cells.

Sequencing was performed on thymocytes. The source is a boy less than two years old with a congenital heart defect. Each CDR3 is given with its conserved first and last residue. A D gene is named only where the DNA matches it firmly. Clone size, where shown, is once, few, many, or a class for clones that have expanded.

J gene: TRBJ1-4; V gene: TRBV28; D gene: -; CDR3 length: 14; clone size: -; CDR3 DNA: TGTGCCAGCAGTTGGAGACGGTATAATGAAAAACTGTTTTTT; CDR3 protein: CASSWRRYNEKLFF
J gene: TRBJ1-6; V gene: TRBV4-1; D gene: -; CDR3 length: 16; clone size: few; CDR3 DNA: TGCGCCAGCAGCAAAACCCCCGAGACAGGCCGGTATCCCCTCCACTTT; CDR3 protein: CASSKTPETGRYPLHF
J gene: TRBJ1-6; V gene: TRBV11-1; D gene: TRBD1; CDR3 length: 14; clone size: -; CDR3 DNA: TGTGCCAGCAGTCTAACAGGGGATGGTTCCCCCCTCCACTTT; CDR3 protein: CASSLTGDGSPLHF
J gene: TRBJ1-4; V gene: TRBV27; D gene: -; CDR3 length: 14; clone size: -; CDR3 DNA: TGTGCCAGCAGTTTGTCAGGGGTCATCGAAAAACTGTTTTTT; CDR3 protein: CASSLSGVIEKLFF
J gene: TRBJ1-2; V gene: TRBV27; D gene: -; CDR3 length: 13; clone size: -; CDR3 DNA: TGTGCCAGCAGTTTACCGGGGGGGGATGGCTACACCTTC; CDR3 protein: CASSLPGGDGYTF
J gene: TRBJ2-1; V gene: TRBV29-1; D gene: TRBD1; CDR3 length: 14; clone size: -; CDR3 DNA: TGCAGCGTCCATGACAGGGGGCCTTACAATGAGCAGTTCTTC; CDR3 protein: CSVHDRGPYNEQFF
J gene: TRBJ2-7; V gene: TRBV28; D gene: TRBD2; CDR3 length: 16; clone size: -; CDR3 DNA: TGTGCCAGCAGTCCCGTTGGACTAGCGGGAGTGTACGAGCAGTACTTC; CDR3 protein: CASSPVGLAGVYEQYF
J gene: TRBJ1-2; V gene: TRBV14; D gene: -; CDR3 length: 15; clone size: -; CDR3 DNA: TGTGCCAGCAGCCAAGATTTAGACAGCCCCTATGGCTACACCTTC; CDR3 protein: CASSQDLDSPYGYTF
J gene: TRBJ1-1; V gene: TRBV9; D gene: -; CDR3 length: 15; clone size: -; CDR3 DNA: TGTGCCAGCAGCGCCTCCAGGGAGGTGAACACTGAAGCTTTCTTT; CDR3 protein: CASSASREVNTEAFF
J gene: TRBJ2-1; V gene: TRBV5-1; D gene: -; CDR3 length: 13; clone size: -; CDR3 DNA: TGCGCCAGCAGCTCTTCTAGCGACAATGAGCAGTTCTTC; CDR3 protein: CASSSSSDNEQFF
J gene: TRBJ2-2; V gene: TRBV5-6; D gene: -; CDR3 length: 13; clone size: -; CDR3 DNA: TGTGCCAGCAGCTTCGAGGGCTTCGGGGAGCTGTTTTTT; CDR3 protein: CASSFEGFGELFF
J gene: TRBJ1-1; V gene: TRBV6-6; D gene: -; CDR3 length: 14; clone size: -; CDR3 DNA: TGTGCCAGCAGTTATAGCGAGGGAAACACTGAAGCTTTCTTT; CDR3 protein: CASSYSEGNTEAFF
J gene: TRBJ1-1; V gene: TRBV5-1; D gene: -; CDR3 length: 13; clone size: -; CDR3 DNA: TGCGCCAGCAGCTTAGGGGGGAACACTGAAGCTTTCTTT; CDR3 protein: CASSLGGNTEAFF
J gene: TRBJ2-1; V gene: TRBV18; D gene: TRBD2; CDR3 length: 16; clone size: -; CDR3 DNA: TGTGCCAGCTCACCAAAGGCGGGAGTCTGGTCCAATGAGCAGTTCTTC; CDR3 protein: CASSPKAGVWSNEQFF
J gene: TRBJ1-2; V gene: TRBV29-1; D gene: -; CDR3 length: 14; clone size: -; CDR3 DNA: TGCAGCGTTGGGGTCCGGGTAGATAACTATGGCTACACCTTC; CDR3 protein: CSVGVRVDNYGYTF
J gene: TRBJ1-2; V gene: TRBV27; D gene: -; CDR3 length: 14; clone size: -; CDR3 DNA: TGTGCCAGCAGTTTATGGGCAGGGAACTATGGCTACACCTTC; CDR3 protein: CASSLWAGNYGYTF
J gene: TRBJ1-6; V gene: TRBV7-3; D gene: -; CDR3 length: 16; clone size: -; CDR3 DNA: TGTGCCAGCAGCCCGGAGTTCCACTCCTATAATTCACCCCTCCACTTT; CDR3 protein: CASSPEFHSYNSPLHF
J gene: TRBJ1-6; V gene: TRBV30; D gene: -; CDR3 length: 17; clone size: -; CDR3 DNA: TGTGCCTGGAGTTCCGGGGGGGCCTGGAGACCCACATCGCCCCTCCACTTT; CDR3 protein: CAWSSGGAWRPTSPLHF
J gene: TRBJ1-6; V gene: TRBV5-1; D gene: -; CDR3 length: 15; clone size: once; CDR3 DNA: TGCGCCAGCAGCTTGGGGGCAGACAGTCCCTTGCCCCTCCACTTT; CDR3 protein: CASSLGADSPLPLHF
J gene: TRBJ1-2; V gene: TRBV2; D gene: -; CDR3 length: 16; clone size: -; CDR3 DNA: TGTGCCAGCAGTGAAGCCCCCCCAGAGGAGGACCCTGGCTACACCTTC; CDR3 protein: CASSEAPPEEDPGYTF
J gene: TRBJ1-1; V gene: TRBV10-3; D gene: -; CDR3 length: 13; clone size: -; CDR3 DNA: TGTGCCATTTCCTTTGACAGACCCACTGAAGCTTTCTTT; CDR3 protein: CAISFDRPTEAFF
J gene: TRBJ2-1; V gene: TRBV28; D gene: TRBD2; CDR3 length: 16; clone size: -; CDR3 DNA: TGTGCCAGCAGGACTAGCGGGAGCAGCTCCTACAATGAGCAGTTCTTC; CDR3 protein: CASRTSGSSSYNEQFF
J gene: TRBJ1-3; V gene: TRBV19; D gene: -; CDR3 length: 15; clone size: few; CDR3 DNA: TGTGCCAGTGGTACCGGGATCTCCTCTGGAAACACCATATATTTT; CDR3 protein: CASGTGISSGNTIYF
J gene: TRBJ2-1; V gene: TRBV29-1; D gene: -; CDR3 length: 18; clone size: -; CDR3 DNA: TGCAGCGTTGAAGAGAGGGTCCAGGGGAAGGGCTCCTACAATGAGCAGTTCTTC; CDR3 protein: CSVEERVQGKGSYNEQFF
J gene: TRBJ1-4; V gene: TRBV25-1; D gene: TRBD1; CDR3 length: 16; clone size: -; CDR3 DNA: TGTGCCAGCAGTGAATATTGGGACAGGGGCGGTGAAAAACTGTTTTTT; CDR3 protein: CASSEYWDRGGEKLFF
J gene: TRBJ1-3; V gene: TRBV10-3; D gene: -; CDR3 length: 17; clone size: -; CDR3 DNA: TGTGCCATCAGTGAGGTCCCCCAGGGTTTCGCTGGAAACACCATATATTTT; CDR3 protein: CAISEVPQGFAGNTIYF
J gene: TRBJ2-7; V gene: TRBV4-1; D gene: TRBD2; CDR3 length: 18; clone size: -; CDR3 DNA: TGCGCCAGCAGCCAAGGGGTAGCGGGGGGCTCGAAGACCTACGAGCAGTACTTC; CDR3 protein: CASSQGVAGGSKTYEQYF
J gene: TRBJ1-1; V gene: TRBV5-8; D gene: -; CDR3 length: 14; clone size: few; CDR3 DNA: TGTGCCAGCGCCCCGGACACCCAGAACACTGAAGCTTTCTTT; CDR3 protein: CASAPDTQNTEAFF
J gene: TRBJ1-1; V gene: TRBV6-5; D gene: TRBD1; CDR3 length: 13; clone size: -; CDR3 DNA: TGTGCCAGCAGTTACTACGGGACAGGGGAAGCTTTCTTT; CDR3 protein: CASSYYGTGEAFF
J gene: TRBJ2-1; V gene: TRBV28; D gene: -; CDR3 length: 13; clone size: -; CDR3 DNA: TGTGCCAGCAGTCCCAGACAGTACAATGAGCAGTTCTTC; CDR3 protein: CASSPRQYNEQFF
J gene: TRBJ1-2; V gene: TRBV19; D gene: -; CDR3 length: 14; clone size: -; CDR3 DNA: TGTGCCAGTAGTGGACTAGCCCCACGCAATGGCTACACCTTC; CDR3 protein: CASSGLAPRNGYTF
J gene: TRBJ1-1; V gene: TRBV7-6; D gene: TRBD1; CDR3 length: 14; clone size: -; CDR3 DNA: TGTGCCAGCAGCCCCCGGACAGGGGTAACTGAAGCTTTCTTT; CDR3 protein: CASSPRTGVTEAFF
J gene: TRBJ2-7; V gene: TRBV7-9; D gene: -; CDR3 length: 15; clone size: -; CDR3 DNA: TGTGCCAGCAGCAGCAGGGGCCTCAGCTCCTACGAGCAGTACTTC; CDR3 protein: CASSSRGLSSYEQYF
J gene: TRBJ1-3; V gene: TRBV6-5; D gene: -; CDR3 length: 15; clone size: -; CDR3 DNA: TGTGCCAGCAGCTCCTACTGGGGGCTCGGAAACACCATATATTTT; CDR3 protein: CASSSYWGLGNTIYF
J gene: TRBJ2-7; V gene: TRBV7-8; D gene: TRBD2; CDR3 length: 18; clone size: once; CDR3 DNA: TGTGCCAGCAGCTTAGTGGGAAGTTTTCGGCAGGGAGGGTACGAGCAGTACTTC; CDR3 protein: CASSLVGSFRQGGYEQYF
J gene: TRBJ1-2; V gene: TRBV6-6; D gene: -; CDR3 length: 13; clone size: -; CDR3 DNA: TGTGCCAGCGGGGACACCGCCAGACATCGCTACACCTTC; CDR3 protein: CASGDTARHRYTF
J gene: TRBJ2-1; V gene: TRBV6-1; D gene: -; CDR3 length: 13; clone size: -; CDR3 DNA: TGTGCCAGCAGCCGGGGAGAATACAATGAGCAGTTCTTC; CDR3 protein: CASSRGEYNEQFF
J gene: TRBJ1-1; V gene: TRBV7-2; D gene: TRBD1; CDR3 length: 15; clone size: -; CDR3 DNA: TGTGCCAGCAGCTCTAAGACAGGGGCGGAAACTGAAGCTTTCTTT; CDR3 protein: CASSSKTGAETEAFF
J gene: TRBJ1-1; V gene: TRBV14; D gene: -; CDR3 length: 15; clone size: once; CDR3 DNA: TGTGCCAGCGGTGAGGGGGGGGTAGAGAACACTGAAGCTTTCTTT; CDR3 protein: CASGEGGVENTEAFF
J gene: TRBJ2-2; V gene: TRBV15; D gene: TRBD2; CDR3 length: 14; clone size: few; CDR3 DNA: TGTGCCACCAGCAGAGGGACTAGTGGCGGGGAGCTGTTTTTT; CDR3 protein: CATSRGTSGGELFF
J gene: TRBJ1-4; V gene: TRBV21-1; D gene: -; CDR3 length: 18; clone size: few; CDR3 DNA: TGTGCCAGCAGCAAAGGAGGGGAGGAGCCAGGGAATAATGAAAAACTGTTTTTT; CDR3 protein: CASSKGGEEPGNNEKLFF
J gene: TRBJ2-2; V gene: TRBV27; D gene: TRBD1; CDR3 length: 16; clone size: -; CDR3 DNA: TGTGCCAGCAGTCCCCGGGACAGGGAGAACACCGGGGAGCTGTTTTTT; CDR3 protein: CASSPRDRENTGELFF
J gene: TRBJ1-2; V gene: TRBV2; D gene: -; CDR3 length: 13; clone size: -; CDR3 DNA: TGTGCCAGCGAGCACAGGGCCAGGGGCGGCTACACCTTC; CDR3 protein: CASEHRARGGYTF
J gene: TRBJ1-1; V gene: TRBV12-5; D gene: -; CDR3 length: 12; clone size: -; CDR3 DNA: TGTGCTAGTGGTTGGAGGAACACTGAAGCTTTCTTT; CDR3 protein: CASGWRNTEAFF
J gene: TRBJ2-7; V gene: TRBV2; D gene: -; CDR3 length: 13; clone size: -; CDR3 DNA: TGTGCCAGCAGTGCCGGGGTTCGGGACGAGCAGTACTTC; CDR3 protein: CASSAGVRDEQYF
J gene: TRBJ2-5; V gene: TRBV15; D gene: -; CDR3 length: 14; clone size: -; CDR3 DNA: TGTGCCACCAGCAGATACGTCCGGGGGGAGACCCAGTACTTC; CDR3 protein: CATSRYVRGETQYF
J gene: TRBJ2-7; V gene: TRBV28; D gene: TRBD1; CDR3 length: 17; clone size: -; CDR3 DNA: TGTGCCAGCAGTTTTTGGGGTCGGACAGGGAGTACGGACGAGCAGTACTTC; CDR3 protein: CASSFWGRTGSTDEQYF
J gene: TRBJ1-5; V gene: TRBV30; D gene: TRBD1; CDR3 length: 21; clone size: -; CDR3 DNA: TGTGCCTGGAGTGATGCCGGACAGGCAGGAGGAAGGGATTATAGCAATCAGCCCCAGCATTTT; CDR3 protein: CAWSDAGQAGGRDYSNQPQHF
J gene: TRBJ1-2; V gene: TRBV30; D gene: -; CDR3 length: 13; clone size: -; CDR3 DNA: TGTGCCTGGAGTGTGCGCAGGGCCTATGGCTACACCTTC; CDR3 protein: CAWSVRRAYGYTF
J gene: TRBJ1-2; V gene: TRBV20-1; D gene: -; CDR3 length: 11; clone size: -; CDR3 DNA: TGCAGTTTCTGGGGCGATTATGGCTACACCTTC; CDR3 protein: CSFWGDYGYTF
J gene: TRBJ2-1; V gene: TRBV5-1; D gene: -; CDR3 length: 13; clone size: -; CDR3 DNA: TGCGCCAGCAGACCCGGGACTTACAATGAGCAGTTCTTC; CDR3 protein: CASRPGTYNEQFF
J gene: TRBJ1-1; V gene: TRBV7-2; D gene: -; CDR3 length: 15; clone size: once; CDR3 DNA: TGTGCCAGCAGCTTAGGTATGACAGAGAACACTGAAGCTTTCTTT; CDR3 protein: CASSLGMTENTEAFF
J gene: TRBJ2-3; V gene: TRBV9; D gene: TRBD2; CDR3 length: 18; clone size: -; CDR3 DNA: TGTGCCAGCAGCGCTCACAGGACTAGCGGGGGGGCGGGAGATACGCAGTATTTT; CDR3 protein: CASSAHRTSGGAGDTQYF
J gene: TRBJ2-7; V gene: TRBV9; D gene: TRBD2; CDR3 length: 16; clone size: -; CDR3 DNA: TGTGCCAGCAGCCCCACTAGCGGGAGCGTCCCCTACGAGCAGTACTTC; CDR3 protein: CASSPTSGSVPYEQYF
J gene: TRBJ2-7; V gene: TRBV2; D gene: -; CDR3 length: 13; clone size: -; CDR3 DNA: TGTGCCAGCAGTGAAGCGACAGGTTACGAGCAGTACTTC; CDR3 protein: CASSEATGYEQYF
J gene: TRBJ2-3; V gene: TRBV19; D gene: -; CDR3 length: 14; clone size: -; CDR3 DNA: TGTGCCAGTCGGCTAGCTTGGAACACAGATACGCAGTATTTT; CDR3 protein: CASRLAWNTDTQYF
J gene: TRBJ2-5; V gene: TRBV19; D gene: -; CDR3 length: 13; clone size: -; CDR3 DNA: TGTGCCAGTAGTATGAGGTACCAAGAGACCCAGTACTTC; CDR3 protein: CASSMRYQETQYF